A selection of T cell receptor beta chains follows, all from one sample in a study of cytomegalovirus exposure and HLA in healthy donors. Assay used: immunoSEQ multiplex PCR; TCRdb lists only in-frame clones, some missing. The profile shows approximately 200,000 clones, roughly 84% of them singletons. What was sequenced was PBMCs. The receptors derive from a woman in her 30s in good health and CMV-seropositive. The CDR3 runs from the conserved cysteine through the conserved F or W. D genes are given only for firm matches. Not all rows give a size; the values are once, few, many and, for expanded clones, a class.

J | size | V | D | CDR3 | DNA
TRBJ2-2 | once | TRBV2 | TRBD1 | CASQPGQGYTGELFF | TGTGCCAGTCAACCGGGACAGGGGTACACCGGGGAGCTGTTTTTT
TRBJ2-7 | NA | TRBV28 | NA | CASSETGFSYEQYF | TGTGCCAGCAGTGAGACCGGGTTCTCCTACGAGCAGTACTTC
TRBJ2-5 | NA | TRBV7-2 | NA | CASSFLREETQYF | TGTGCCAGCAGCTTTCTCCGGGAAGAGACCCAGTACTTC
TRBJ1-5 | once | TRBV2 | TRBD1 | CASSYDRAYGQPQHF | TGTGCCAGCAGTTATGACAGGGCCTACGGTCAGCCCCAGCATTTT
TRBJ2-6 | NA | TRBV5-1 | TRBD2 | CASSWGTSGRASGANVLTF | TGCGCCAGCAGCTGGGGGACTAGCGGGAGGGCCTCTGGGGCCAACGTCCTGACTTTC
TRBJ2-7 | NA | TRBV2 | TRBD1 | CASSGGQGISSYEQYF | TGTGCCAGCAGTGGGGGACAGGGGATTAGCTCCTACGAGCAGTACTTC
TRBJ1-2 | NA | TRBV5-4 | NA | CASSSGTQKFGYTF | TGTGCCAGCAGCTCCGGGACTCAAAAATTCGGCTACACCTTC
TRBJ1-5 | NA | TRBV6-1 | TRBD1 | CASSETGGSNQPQHF | TGTGCCAGCAGTGAGACAGGGGGTAGCAATCAGCCCCAGCATTTT
TRBJ2-1 | NA | TRBV29-1 | NA | CSVAGHLHNEQFF | TGCAGCGTTGCAGGTCACCTGCACAATGAGCAGTTCTTC
TRBJ2-7 | NA | TRBV29-1 | TRBD2 | CSVVGGAVHTYEQYF | TGCAGCGTTGTCGGGGGGGCCGTTCACACTTACGAGCAGTACTTC
TRBJ2-1 | NA | TRBV7-9 | TRBD2 | CASSSAGTSYNEQFF | TGTGCCAGCTCCTCCGCAGGGACTAGCTACAATGAGCAGTTCTTC
TRBJ1-5 | once | TRBV5-1 | TRBD1 | CASSWTGNSNQPQHF | TGCGCCAGCAGCTGGACAGGAAATAGCAATCAGCCCCAGCATTTT
TRBJ2-5 | NA | TRBV30 | NA | CAWSVGMDRGGWETQYF | TGTGCCTGGAGTGTTGGCATGGACCGAGGAGGCTGGGAGACCCAGTACTTC
TRBJ1-2 | NA | TRBV29-1 | NA | CSVEDEGDGYTF | TGCAGCGTTGAAGATGAGGGGGATGGCTACACCTTC
TRBJ1-1 | NA | TRBV5-1 | TRBD1 | CASRPGQGAMGLSGAFF | TGCGCCAGCAGGCCCGGACAGGGGGCTATGGGTTTATCTGGAGCTTTCTTT
TRBJ1-2 | NA | TRBV12-5 | TRBD1 | CASGSDTGTGGYGYTF | TGTGCTAGTGGTTCAGATACCGGGACAGGGGGCTATGGCTACACCTTC
TRBJ1-1 | NA | TRBV28 | NA | CASRSERVTEAFF | TGTGCCAGCAGATCGGAACGGGTCACTGAAGCTTTCTTT
TRBJ2-7 | NA | TRBV10-3 | NA | CAISEATGIWYEQYF | TGTGCCATCAGTGAGGCTACAGGAATTTGGTACGAGCAGTACTTC
TRBJ1-1 | NA | TRBV19 | TRBD1 | CASSRGTVLEAFF | TGTGCCAGTAGTAGGGGGACAGTCCTTGAAGCTTTCTTT
TRBJ2-1 | NA | TRBV18 | NA | CASSPPFSYNEQFF | TGTGCCAGCTCACCACCCTTCTCCTACAATGAGCAGTTCTTC
TRBJ2-2 | NA | TRBV6-1 | NA | CASSESYVGAAGELFF | TGTGCCAGCAGTGAAAGTTATGTGGGGGCGGCCGGGGAGCTGTTTTTT
TRBJ1-3 | NA | TRBV19 | NA | CASSIDQQVGNTIYF | TGTGCCAGTAGTATAGATCAACAGGTTGGAAACACCATATATTTT
TRBJ1-2 | NA | TRBV2 | TRBD1 | CASSKTGESYGYTF | TGTGCCAGCAGTAAAACAGGGGAGAGCTATGGCTACACCTTC
TRBJ2-1 | NA | TRBV29-1 | TRBD1 | CSVDTGGYYNEQFF | TGCAGCGTTGATACAGGGGGCTACTACAATGAGCAGTTCTTC
TRBJ2-1 | NA | TRBV6-1 | NA | CASGRDTKYNEQFF | TGTGCCAGCGGCCGGGACACAAAGTACAATGAGCAGTTCTTC
TRBJ1-5 | NA | TRBV5-1 | NA | CASSDDYGGQPQHF | TGCGCCAGCAGCGACGACTACGGGGGACAGCCCCAGCATTTT
TRBJ1-4 | NA | TRBV5-1 | NA | CASSPSGDRNEKLFF | TGCGCCAGCAGCCCGTCGGGGGACCGTAATGAAAAACTGTTTTTT
TRBJ2-1 | NA | TRBV19 | TRBD1 | CASSILGQGLNEQFF | TGTGCCAGTAGTATCTTGGGACAGGGACTCAATGAGCAGTTCTTC
TRBJ1-1 | NA | TRBV25-1 | TRBD1 | CASSEWQGATEAFF | TGTGCCAGCAGTGAATGGCAGGGGGCCACTGAAGCTTTCTTT
TRBJ1-5 | NA | TRBV7-2 | NA | CASSSQGSQPQHF | TGTGCCAGCAGCTCCCAGGGAAGTCAGCCCCAGCATTTT
TRBJ1-4 | NA | TRBV6-6 | NA | CASSYSSQGSAKSF | TGTGCCAGCAGTTACTCTTCCCAGGGATCCGCGAAAAGCTTT
TRBJ1-4 | NA | TRBV2 | NA | CASSEARLTANEKLFF | TGTGCCAGCAGTGAAGCGCGTCTCACAGCTAATGAAAAACTGTTTTTT
TRBJ2-1 | NA | TRBV5-4 | TRBD1 | CASSLKQGASDEQFF | TGTGCCAGCAGCTTAAAGCAGGGGGCGAGCGATGAGCAGTTCTTC
TRBJ2-7 | once | TRBV5-4 | TRBD2 | CASSPGGKWEAYEQYF | TGTGCCAGCAGCCCCGGGGGGAAATGGGAAGCCTACGAGCAGTACTTC
TRBJ1-5 | NA | TRBV27 | NA | CASKLTGVYRDQPQHF | TGTGCCAGCAAACTAACAGGAGTCTACCGGGATCAGCCCCAGCATTTT
TRBJ2-1 | NA | TRBV28 | TRBD2 | CASSYAGGSYNEQFF | TGTGCCAGCAGTTACGCCGGGGGGTCCTACAATGAGCAGTTCTTC
TRBJ2-1 | NA | TRBV5-1 | TRBD2 | CASSVLAGVNNEQFF | TGCGCCAGCAGCGTACTAGCGGGAGTCAACAATGAGCAGTTCTTC
TRBJ2-1 | once | TRBV5-1 | NA | CASSLGMSNEQFF | TGCGCCAGCAGCTTGGGTATGAGCAATGAGCAGTTCTTC
TRBJ2-5 | NA | TRBV5-6 | TRBD2 | CASTRGGSGSRQTQYF | TGTGCCAGCACCAGAGGGGGTAGCGGGAGCCGTCAGACCCAGTACTTC
TRBJ2-7 | NA | TRBV7-2 | NA | CASSFESVAYEQYF | TGTGCCAGCAGCTTCGAATCCGTAGCCTACGAGCAGTACTTC
TRBJ1-2 | once | TRBV15 | NA | CATSRDPRNYGYTF | TGTGCCACCAGCAGAGATCCCAGGAACTATGGCTACACCTTC
TRBJ1-2 | NA | TRBV6-6 | TRBD1 | CASSWDRSLGYTF | TGTGCCAGCAGTTGGGACAGATCCTTGGGCTACACCTTC
TRBJ2-7 | NA | TRBV11-2 | NA | CASSLGVRSSYEQYF | TGTGCCAGCAGCTTAGGTGTCCGGTCGTCCTACGAGCAGTACTTC
TRBJ2-7 | once | TRBV29-1 | TRBD2 | CSVEGEREGYEQYF | TGCAGCGTTGAAGGGGAGCGGGAGGGCTACGAGCAGTACTTC
TRBJ2-1 | NA | TRBV7-3 | NA | CASSPFPSSYNEQFF | TGTGCCAGCAGCCCCTTCCCTAGCTCCTACAATGAGCAGTTCTTC
TRBJ2-1 | NA | TRBV6-1 | TRBD2 | CASSLREGSMDEQFF | TGTGCCAGCAGTCTGAGGGAGGGGTCTATGGATGAGCAGTTCTTC
TRBJ2-1 | NA | TRBV5-1 | TRBD2 | CASSSTSGRYNEQFF | TGCGCCAGCAGCTCGACTAGCGGGAGGTACAATGAGCAGTTCTTC
TRBJ1-3 | few | TRBV18 | TRBD1 | CASSRDSEGNTIYF | TGTGCCAGCTCACGGGACAGCGAAGGAAACACCATATATTTT
TRBJ1-1 | NA | TRBV2 | NA | CASSSTANTEAFF | TGTGCCAGCAGCTCGACTGCGAACACTGAAGCTTTCTTT
TRBJ1-2 | NA | TRBV7-6 | NA | CASSPRRSQQNYGYTF | TGTGCCAGCAGCCCCCGCCGTTCACAGCAGAACTATGGCTACACCTTC
TRBJ1-4 | NA | TRBV5-1 | NA | CASSLDRNEKLFF | TGCGCCAGCAGCTTGGACAGAAATGAAAAACTGTTTTTT
TRBJ1-1 | NA | TRBV9 | NA | CASSVQERGTEAFF | TGTGCCAGCAGCGTTCAGGAACGGGGCACTGAAGCTTTCTTT
TRBJ2-3 | once | TRBV5-1 | TRBD2 | CASSLESGRDTDTQYF | TGCGCCAGCAGCTTGGAAAGCGGGAGGGACACAGATACGCAGTATTTT
TRBJ2-5 | NA | TRBV19 | TRBD2 | CASSTSGRWVEETQYF | TGTGCCAGTAGTACTAGCGGGAGATGGGTGGAAGAGACCCAGTACTTC
TRBJ1-5 | NA | TRBV7-8 | NA | CASSIKGADHPQHF | TGTGCCAGCAGCATAAAGGGAGCTGATCATCCCCAGCATTTT